The following is a TCR beta chain sequence with its context. Only in-frame clones appear in the TCRdb table, and some are missing; sequencing was by immunoSEQ multiplex PCR. Altogether roughly 230,000 clones are present, about 83% being singletons, with the ten largest covering less than 7.5%. The sample originates from a study of blood T cell repertoires in COVID-19. CDR3 length: 14 amino acids. Trimming at V came to 4 bases and at J to 5 bases, leaving 6 bases not matched to a gene. The V gene's germline CDR1 is MNHEY and CDR2 SVGAGI. The sample was peripheral blood. The chain has TRBV6-5 and TRBJ2-7; the match to TRBD1 covers 9 bases. This receptor was identified in a woman between 45 and 60 years old with acute or convalescent COVID-19. DNA of the CDR3: TGTGCCAGCAGTTCTGAGGACAGGGGCCACGAGCAGTACTTC. Protein sequence: CASSSEDRGHEQYF.